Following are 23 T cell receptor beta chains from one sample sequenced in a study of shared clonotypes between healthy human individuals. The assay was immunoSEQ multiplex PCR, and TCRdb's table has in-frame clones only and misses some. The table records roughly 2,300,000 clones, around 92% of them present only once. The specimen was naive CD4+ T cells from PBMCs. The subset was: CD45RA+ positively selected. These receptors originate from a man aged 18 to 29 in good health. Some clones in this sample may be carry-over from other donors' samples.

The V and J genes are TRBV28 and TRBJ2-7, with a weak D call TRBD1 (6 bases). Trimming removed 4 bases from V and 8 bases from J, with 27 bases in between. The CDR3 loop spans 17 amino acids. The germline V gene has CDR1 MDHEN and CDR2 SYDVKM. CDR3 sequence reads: CASSSPRSGVGAGKQYF. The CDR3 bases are TGTGCCAGCAGTTCGCCTCGCTCAGGGGTAGGGGCTGGGAAGCAGTACTTC.

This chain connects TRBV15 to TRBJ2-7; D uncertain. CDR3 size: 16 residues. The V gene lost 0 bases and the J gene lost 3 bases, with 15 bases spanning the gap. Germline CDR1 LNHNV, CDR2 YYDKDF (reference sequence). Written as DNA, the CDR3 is TGTGCCACCAGCAGAGACGGCCGTATGAGGAACTACGAGCAGTACTTC. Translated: CATSRDGRMRNYEQYF.

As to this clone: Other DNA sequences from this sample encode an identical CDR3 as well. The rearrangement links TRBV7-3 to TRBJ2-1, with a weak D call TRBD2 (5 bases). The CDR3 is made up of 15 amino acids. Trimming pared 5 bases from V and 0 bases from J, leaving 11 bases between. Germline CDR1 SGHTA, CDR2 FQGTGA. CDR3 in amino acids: CASSQTSDSYNEQFF. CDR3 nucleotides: TGTGCCAGCAGCCAAACTAGTGACTCCTACAATGAGCAGTTCTTC.

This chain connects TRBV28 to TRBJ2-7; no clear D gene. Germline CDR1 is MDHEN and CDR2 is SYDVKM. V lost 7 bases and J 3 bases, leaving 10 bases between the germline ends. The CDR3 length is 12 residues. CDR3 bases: TGTGCCAGCATTTCACGCATCTACGAGCAGTACTTC. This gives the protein CASISRIYEQYF.

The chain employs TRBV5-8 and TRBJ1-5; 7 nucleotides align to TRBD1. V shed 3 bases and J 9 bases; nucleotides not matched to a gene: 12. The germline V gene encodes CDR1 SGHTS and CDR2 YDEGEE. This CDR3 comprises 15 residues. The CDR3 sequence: CASSYLGGLGGPQHF. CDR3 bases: TGTGCCAGCAGCTATTTAGGGGGCCTGGGAGGGCCCCAGCATTTT.

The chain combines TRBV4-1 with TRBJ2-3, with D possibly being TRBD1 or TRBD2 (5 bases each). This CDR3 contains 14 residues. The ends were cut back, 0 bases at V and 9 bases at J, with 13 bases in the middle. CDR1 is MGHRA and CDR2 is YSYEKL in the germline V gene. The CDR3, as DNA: TGCGCCAGCAGCCAAGATAGAGAGGGGCTAACGCAGTATTTT. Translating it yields CASSQDREGLTQYF.

The CDR3, as DNA: TGTGCCAGCAGACTCGGCAGGGCCCCTGGCGAGCAGTACTTC. Translation: CASRLGRAPGEQYF. The chain links TRBV6-1 to TRBJ2-7; tentative D call: TRBD1 (5 bases). The CDR3 contains 14 residues. Germline V gene lookup returns CDR1 MNHNS and CDR2 SASEGT. The V end lost 6 bases, the J end lost 6 bases, and 18 bases lay between the germline ends.

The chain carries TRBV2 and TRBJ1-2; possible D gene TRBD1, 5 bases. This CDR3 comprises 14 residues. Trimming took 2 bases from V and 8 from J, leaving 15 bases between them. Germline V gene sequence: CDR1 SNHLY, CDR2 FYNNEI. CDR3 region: CASSERQGFRGYTF. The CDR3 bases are TGTGCCAGCAGTGAAAGGCAGGGCTTTCGGGGCTACACCTTC.

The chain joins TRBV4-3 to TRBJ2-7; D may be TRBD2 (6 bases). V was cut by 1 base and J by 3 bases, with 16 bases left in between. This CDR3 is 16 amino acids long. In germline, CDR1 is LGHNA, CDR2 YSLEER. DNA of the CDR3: TGCGCCAGCAGCCAAGGAACCCGGGAGTCTGACTACGAGCAGTACTTC. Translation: CASSQGTRESDYEQYF.

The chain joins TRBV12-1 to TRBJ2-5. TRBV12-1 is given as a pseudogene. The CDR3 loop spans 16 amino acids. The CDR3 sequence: CASSFVVGLAWETQYF. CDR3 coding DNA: TGTGCCAGCAGCTTTGTAGTGGGGTTAGCATGGGAGACCCAGTACTTC.

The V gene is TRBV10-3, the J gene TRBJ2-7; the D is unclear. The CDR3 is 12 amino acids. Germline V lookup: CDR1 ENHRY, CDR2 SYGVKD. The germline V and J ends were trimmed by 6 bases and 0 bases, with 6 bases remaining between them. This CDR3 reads CAISAFSYEQYF. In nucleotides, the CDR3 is TGTGCCATCAGCGCTTTCTCCTACGAGCAGTACTTC.

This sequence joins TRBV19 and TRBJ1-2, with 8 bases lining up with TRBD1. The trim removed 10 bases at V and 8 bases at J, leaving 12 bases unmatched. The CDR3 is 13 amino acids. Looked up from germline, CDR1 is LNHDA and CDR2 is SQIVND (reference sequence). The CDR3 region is CATSRGAGGGYTF. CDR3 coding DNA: TGTGCCACTTCCCGAGGGGCAGGGGGCGGCTACACCTTC.

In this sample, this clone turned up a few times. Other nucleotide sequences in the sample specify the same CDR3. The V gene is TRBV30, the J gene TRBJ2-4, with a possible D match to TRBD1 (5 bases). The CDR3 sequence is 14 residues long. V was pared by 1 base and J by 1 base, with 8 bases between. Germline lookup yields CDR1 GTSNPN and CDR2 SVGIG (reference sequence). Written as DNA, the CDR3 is TGTGCCTGGAGTGGCAGGGTGGCCAAAAACATTCAGTACTTC. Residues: CAWSGRVAKNIQYF.

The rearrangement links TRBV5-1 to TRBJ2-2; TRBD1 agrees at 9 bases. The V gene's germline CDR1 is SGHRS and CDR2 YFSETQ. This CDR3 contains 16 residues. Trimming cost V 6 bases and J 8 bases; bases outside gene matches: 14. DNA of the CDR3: TGCGCCAGCACCCCCGGCGGTGGGACAGGGAATGGGGAGCTGTTTTTT. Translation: CASTPGGGTGNGELFF.

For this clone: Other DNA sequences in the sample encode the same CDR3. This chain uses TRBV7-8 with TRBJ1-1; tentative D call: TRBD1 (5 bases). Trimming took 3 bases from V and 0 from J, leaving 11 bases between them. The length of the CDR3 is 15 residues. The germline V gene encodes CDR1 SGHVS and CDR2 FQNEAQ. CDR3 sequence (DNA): TGTGCCAGCAGCTTGGCAGGGACCATGAACACTGAAGCTTTCTTT. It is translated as CASSLAGTMNTEAFF.

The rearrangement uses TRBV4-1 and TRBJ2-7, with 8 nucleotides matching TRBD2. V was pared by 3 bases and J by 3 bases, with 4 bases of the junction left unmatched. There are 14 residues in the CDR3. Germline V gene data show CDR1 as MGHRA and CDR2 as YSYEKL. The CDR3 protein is CASSHREGLYEQYF. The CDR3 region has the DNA TGCGCCAGCAGCCACCGGGAGGGCCTCTACGAGCAGTACTTC.

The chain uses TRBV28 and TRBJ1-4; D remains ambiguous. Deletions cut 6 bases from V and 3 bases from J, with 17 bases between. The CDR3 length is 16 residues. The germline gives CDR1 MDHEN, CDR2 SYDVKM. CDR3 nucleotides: TGTGCCAGCAGACGTAACCAAGGGAGCGCTAATGAAAAACTGTTTTTT. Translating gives CASRRNQGSANEKLFF. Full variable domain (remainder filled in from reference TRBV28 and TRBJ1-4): DVKVTQSSRYLVKRTGEKVFLECVQDMDHENMFWYRQDPGLGLRLIYFSYDVKMKEKGDIPEGYSVSREKKERFSLILESASTNQTSMYLCASRRNQGSANEKLFFGSGTQLSVL.

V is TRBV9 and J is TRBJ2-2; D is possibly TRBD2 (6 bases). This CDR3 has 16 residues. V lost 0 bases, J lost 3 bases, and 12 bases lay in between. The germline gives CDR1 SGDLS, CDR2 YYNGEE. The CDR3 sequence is CASSVAGDLYTGELFF. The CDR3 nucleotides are TGTGCCAGCAGCGTAGCGGGGGATTTGTACACCGGGGAGCTGTTTTTT.

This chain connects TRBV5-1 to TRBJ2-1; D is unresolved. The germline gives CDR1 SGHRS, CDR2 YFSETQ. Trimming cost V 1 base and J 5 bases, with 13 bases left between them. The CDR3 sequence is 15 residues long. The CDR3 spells CASSLPGVGNNEQFF. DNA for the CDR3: TGCGCCAGCAGCTTGCCGGGCGTTGGAAACAATGAGCAGTTCTTC.

This CDR3 reads CASSLSPASWNNEQFF. The CDR3 region has the DNA TGTGCCAGCAGTTTATCGCCGGCTAGCTGGAACAATGAGCAGTTCTTC. V usage is TRBV27 and J usage is TRBJ2-1; a weak D match, TRBD2 (5 bases). Germline lookup yields CDR1 MNHEY and CDR2 SMNVEV (reference sequence). CDR3 length equals 16 residues. V lost 0 bases, J lost 5 bases, and 14 bases lay in between.

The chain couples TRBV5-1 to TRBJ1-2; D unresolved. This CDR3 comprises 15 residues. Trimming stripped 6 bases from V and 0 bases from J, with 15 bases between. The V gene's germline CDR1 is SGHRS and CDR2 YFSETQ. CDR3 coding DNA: TGCGCCAGCACCCCCGGGCGGTCCTCTAACTATGGCTACACCTTC. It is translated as CASTPGRSSNYGYTF.

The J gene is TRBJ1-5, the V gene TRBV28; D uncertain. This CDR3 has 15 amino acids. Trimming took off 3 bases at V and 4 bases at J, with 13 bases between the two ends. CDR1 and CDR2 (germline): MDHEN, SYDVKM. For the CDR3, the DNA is TGTGCCAGCAGTTTCTTGCGTGGTGGTAATCAGCCCCAGCATTTT. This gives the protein CASSFLRGGNQPQHF. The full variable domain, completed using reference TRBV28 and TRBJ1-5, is DVKVTQSSRYLVKRTGEKVFLECVQDMDHENMFWYRQDPGLGLRLIYFSYDVKMKEKGDIPEGYSVSREKKERFSLILESASTNQTSMYLCASSFLRGGNQPQHFGDGTRLSIL.

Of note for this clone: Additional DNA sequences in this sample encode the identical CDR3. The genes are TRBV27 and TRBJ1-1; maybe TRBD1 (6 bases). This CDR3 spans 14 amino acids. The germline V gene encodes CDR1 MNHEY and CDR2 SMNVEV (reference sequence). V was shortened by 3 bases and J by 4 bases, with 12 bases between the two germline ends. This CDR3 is CASSFLGGGTEAFF. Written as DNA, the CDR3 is TGTGCCAGCAGTTTTTTGGGGGGCGGCACTGAAGCTTTCTTT.